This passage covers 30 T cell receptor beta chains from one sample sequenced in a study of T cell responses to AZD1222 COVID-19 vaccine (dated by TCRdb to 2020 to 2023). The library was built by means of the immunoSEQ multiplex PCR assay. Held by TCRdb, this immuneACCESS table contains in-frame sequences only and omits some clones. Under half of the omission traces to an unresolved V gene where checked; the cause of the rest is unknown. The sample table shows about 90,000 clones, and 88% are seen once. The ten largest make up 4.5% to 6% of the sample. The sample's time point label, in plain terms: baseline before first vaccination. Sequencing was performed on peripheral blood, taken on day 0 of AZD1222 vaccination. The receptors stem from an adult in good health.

CDR3 in amino acids: CASSLGPRLAGRGDTQYF. DNA for the CDR3: TGTGCCAGCAGCTTAGGCCCCAGACTAGCGGGAAGGGGAGATACGCAGTATTTT. The rearrangement links TRBV11-2 to TRBJ2-3, with 11 bases fitting TRBD2. The J segment lost 5 bases and the V segment lost 1 base, leaving 11 bases of the junction unmatched. The CDR3 has 18 amino acids. Germline V gene sequence: CDR1 SGHAT, CDR2 FQNNGV.

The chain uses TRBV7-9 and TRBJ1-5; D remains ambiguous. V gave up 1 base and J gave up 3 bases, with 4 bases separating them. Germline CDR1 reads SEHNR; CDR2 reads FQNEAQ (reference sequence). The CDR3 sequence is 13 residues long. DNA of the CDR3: TGTGCCAGCAGCTTAGGGGACAATCAGCCCCAGCATTTT. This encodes CASSLGDNQPQHF.

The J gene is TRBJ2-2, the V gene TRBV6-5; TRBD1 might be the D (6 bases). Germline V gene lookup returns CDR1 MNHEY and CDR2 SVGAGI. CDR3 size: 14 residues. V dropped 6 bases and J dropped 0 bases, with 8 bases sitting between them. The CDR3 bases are TGTGCCAGCAGACAGGGCGCGAACACCGGGGAGCTGTTTTTT. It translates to CASRQGANTGELFF.

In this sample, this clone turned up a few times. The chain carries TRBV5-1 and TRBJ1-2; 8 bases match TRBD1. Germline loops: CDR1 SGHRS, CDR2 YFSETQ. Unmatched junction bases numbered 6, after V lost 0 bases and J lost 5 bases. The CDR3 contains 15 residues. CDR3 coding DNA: TGCGCCAGCAGCTTGGGACAGGGGCCTTCATATGGCTACACCTTC. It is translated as CASSLGQGPSYGYTF.

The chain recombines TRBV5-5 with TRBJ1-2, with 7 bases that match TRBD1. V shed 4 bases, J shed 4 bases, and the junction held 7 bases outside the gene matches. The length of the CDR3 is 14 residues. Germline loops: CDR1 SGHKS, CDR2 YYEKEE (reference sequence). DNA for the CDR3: TGTGCCAGCAGCCCTGGACAGGTTTTCTATGGCTACACCTTC. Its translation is CASSPGQVFYGYTF.

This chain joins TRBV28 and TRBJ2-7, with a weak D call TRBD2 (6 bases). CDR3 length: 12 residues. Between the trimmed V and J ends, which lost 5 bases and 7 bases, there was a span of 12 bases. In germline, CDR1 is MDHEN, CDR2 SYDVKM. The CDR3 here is CASSVGGREQYF. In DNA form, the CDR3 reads TGTGCCAGCAGTGTTGGGGGGAGGGAGCAGTACTTC.

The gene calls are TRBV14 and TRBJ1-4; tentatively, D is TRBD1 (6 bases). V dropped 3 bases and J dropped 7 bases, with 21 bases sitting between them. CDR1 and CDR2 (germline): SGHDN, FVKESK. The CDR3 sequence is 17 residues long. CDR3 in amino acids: CASSQPWGNREGEKLFF. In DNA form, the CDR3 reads TGTGCCAGCAGCCAGCCATGGGGAAACAGGGAAGGTGAAAAACTGTTTTTT.

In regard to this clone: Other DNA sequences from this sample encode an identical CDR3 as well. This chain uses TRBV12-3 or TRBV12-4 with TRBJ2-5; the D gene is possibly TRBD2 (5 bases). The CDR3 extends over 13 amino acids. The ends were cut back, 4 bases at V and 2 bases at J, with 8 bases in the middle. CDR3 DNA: TGTGCCAGCAGTTCGGACTCGCAAGAGACCCAGTACTTC. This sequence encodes CASSSDSQETQYF.

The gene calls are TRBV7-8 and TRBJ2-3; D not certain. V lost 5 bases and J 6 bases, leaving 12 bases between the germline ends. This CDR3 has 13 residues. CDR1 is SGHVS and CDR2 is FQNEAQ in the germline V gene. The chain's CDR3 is CASSRIGLDTQYF. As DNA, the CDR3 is TGTGCCAGCAGCCGTATCGGGCTGGATACGCAGTATTTT.

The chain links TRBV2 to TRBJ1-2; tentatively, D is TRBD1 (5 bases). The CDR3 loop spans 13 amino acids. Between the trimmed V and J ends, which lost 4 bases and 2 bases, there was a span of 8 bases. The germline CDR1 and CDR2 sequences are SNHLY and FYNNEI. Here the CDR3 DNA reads TGTGCCAGCAGTGTGGGGGAGAACTATGGCTACACCTTC. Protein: CASSVGENYGYTF.

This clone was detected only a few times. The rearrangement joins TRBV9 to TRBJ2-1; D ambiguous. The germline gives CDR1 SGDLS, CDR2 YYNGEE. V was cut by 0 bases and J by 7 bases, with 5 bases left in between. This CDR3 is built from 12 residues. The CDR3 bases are TGTGCCAGCAGCGTAGGGCAAAATGAGCAGTTCTTC. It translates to CASSVGQNEQFF.

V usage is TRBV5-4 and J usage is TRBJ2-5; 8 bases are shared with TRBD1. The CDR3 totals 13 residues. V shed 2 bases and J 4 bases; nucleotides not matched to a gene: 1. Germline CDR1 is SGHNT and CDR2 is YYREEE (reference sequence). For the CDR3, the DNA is TGTGCCAGCAGCTTACAGGGGGTAGAGACCCAGTACTTC. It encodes CASSLQGVETQYF.

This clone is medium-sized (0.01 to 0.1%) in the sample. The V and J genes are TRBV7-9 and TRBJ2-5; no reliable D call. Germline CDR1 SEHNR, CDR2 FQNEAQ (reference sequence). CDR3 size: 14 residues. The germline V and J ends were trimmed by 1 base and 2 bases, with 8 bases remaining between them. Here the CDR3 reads CASSLVLTQETQYF. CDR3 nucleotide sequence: TGTGCCAGCAGCTTAGTACTGACGCAAGAGACCCAGTACTTC.

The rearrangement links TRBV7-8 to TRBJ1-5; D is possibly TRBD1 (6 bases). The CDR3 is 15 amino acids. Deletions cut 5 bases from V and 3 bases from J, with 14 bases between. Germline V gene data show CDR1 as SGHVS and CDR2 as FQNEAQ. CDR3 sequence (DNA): TGTGCCAGCAGCGGAAGGGGGAGAAACAATCAGCCCCAGCATTTT. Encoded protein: CASSGRGRNNQPQHF.

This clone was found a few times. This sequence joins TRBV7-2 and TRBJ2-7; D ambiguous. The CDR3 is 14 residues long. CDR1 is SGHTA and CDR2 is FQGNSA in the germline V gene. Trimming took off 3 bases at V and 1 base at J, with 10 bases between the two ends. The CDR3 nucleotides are TGTGCCAGCAGCTTGTTTAGGAATTCCTACGAGCAGTACTTC. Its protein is CASSLFRNSYEQYF. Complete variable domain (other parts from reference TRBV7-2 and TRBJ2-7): GAGVSQSPSNKVTEKGKDVELRCDPISGHTALYWYRQSLGQGLEFLIYFQGNSAPDKSGLPSDRFSAERTGGSVSTLTIQRTQQEDSAVYLCASSLFRNSYEQYFGPGTRLTVT.

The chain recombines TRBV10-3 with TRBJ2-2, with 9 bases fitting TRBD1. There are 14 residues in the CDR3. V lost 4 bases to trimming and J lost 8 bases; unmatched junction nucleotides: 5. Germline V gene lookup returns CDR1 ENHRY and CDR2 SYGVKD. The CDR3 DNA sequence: TGTGCCATCAGTGGAACAGGGGGCGAGGGGGAGCTGTTTTTT. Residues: CAISGTGGEGELFF.

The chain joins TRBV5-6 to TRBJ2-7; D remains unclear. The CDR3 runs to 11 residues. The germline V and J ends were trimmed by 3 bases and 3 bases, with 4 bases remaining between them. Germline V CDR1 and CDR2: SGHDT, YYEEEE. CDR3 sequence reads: CASSSNYEQYF. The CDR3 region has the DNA TGTGCCAGCAGCTCTAACTACGAGCAGTACTTC. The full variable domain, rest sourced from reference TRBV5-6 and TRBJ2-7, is DAGVTQSPTHLIKTRGQQVTLRCSPKSGHDTVSWYQQALGQGPQFIFQYYEEEERQRGNFPDRFSGHQFPNYSSELNVNALLLGDSALYLCASSSNYEQYFGPGTRLTVT.

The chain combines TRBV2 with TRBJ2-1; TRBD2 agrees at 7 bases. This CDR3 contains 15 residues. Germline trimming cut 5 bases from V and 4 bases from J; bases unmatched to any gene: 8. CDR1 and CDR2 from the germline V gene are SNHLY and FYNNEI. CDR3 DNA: TGTGCCAGCAGTCCCGGTGCTAGCGGATACAATGAGCAGTTCTTC. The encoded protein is CASSPGASGYNEQFF.

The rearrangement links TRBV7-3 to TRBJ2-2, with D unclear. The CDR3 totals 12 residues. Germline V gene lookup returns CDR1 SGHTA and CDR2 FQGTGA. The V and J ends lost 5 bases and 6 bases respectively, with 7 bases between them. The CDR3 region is CASSTEAGELFF. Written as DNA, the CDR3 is TGTGCCAGCAGCACAGAAGCCGGGGAGCTGTTTTTT.

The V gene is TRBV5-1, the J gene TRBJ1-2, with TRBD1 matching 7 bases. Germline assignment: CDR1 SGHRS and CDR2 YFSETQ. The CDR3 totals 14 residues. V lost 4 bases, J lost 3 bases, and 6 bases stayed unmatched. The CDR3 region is CASSIGQADYGYTF. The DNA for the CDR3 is TGCGCCAGCAGCATCGGACAGGCGGACTATGGCTACACCTTC.

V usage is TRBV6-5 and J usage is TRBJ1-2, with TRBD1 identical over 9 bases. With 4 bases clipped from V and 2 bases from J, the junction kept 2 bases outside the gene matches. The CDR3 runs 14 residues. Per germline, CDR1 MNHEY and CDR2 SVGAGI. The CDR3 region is CASSSGTGNYGYTF. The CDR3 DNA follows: TGTGCCAGCAGTTCCGGGACAGGGAACTATGGCTACACCTTC.

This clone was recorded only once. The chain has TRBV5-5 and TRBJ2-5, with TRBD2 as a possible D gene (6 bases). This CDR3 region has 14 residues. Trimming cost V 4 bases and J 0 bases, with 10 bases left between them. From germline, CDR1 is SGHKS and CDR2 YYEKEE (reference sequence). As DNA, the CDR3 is TGTGCCAGCAGCGCGGGACTCAACCAAGAGACCCAGTACTTC. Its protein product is CASSAGLNQETQYF.

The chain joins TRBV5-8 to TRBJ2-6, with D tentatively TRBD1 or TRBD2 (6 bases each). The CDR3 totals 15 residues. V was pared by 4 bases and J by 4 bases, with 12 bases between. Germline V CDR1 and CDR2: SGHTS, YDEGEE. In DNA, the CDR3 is TGTGCCAGCAGCAGGAGGGGGGCCGGGGCCAACGTCCTGACTTTC. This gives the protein CASSRRGAGANVLTF.

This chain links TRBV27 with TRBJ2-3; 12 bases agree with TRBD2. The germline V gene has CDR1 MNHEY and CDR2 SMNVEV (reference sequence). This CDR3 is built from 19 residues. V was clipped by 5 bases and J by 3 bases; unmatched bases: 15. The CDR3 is CASSRTSGNQGWSTDTQYF. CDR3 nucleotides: TGTGCCAGCAGTCGGACTAGCGGGAACCAAGGGTGGTCTACAGATACGCAGTATTTT.

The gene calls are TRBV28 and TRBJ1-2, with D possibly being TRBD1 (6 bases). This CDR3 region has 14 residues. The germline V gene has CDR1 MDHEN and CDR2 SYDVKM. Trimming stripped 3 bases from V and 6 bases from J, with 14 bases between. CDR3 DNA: TGTGCCAGCAGTTTGCGGCAGGGGTTACATGGCTACACCTTC. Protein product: CASSLRQGLHGYTF.

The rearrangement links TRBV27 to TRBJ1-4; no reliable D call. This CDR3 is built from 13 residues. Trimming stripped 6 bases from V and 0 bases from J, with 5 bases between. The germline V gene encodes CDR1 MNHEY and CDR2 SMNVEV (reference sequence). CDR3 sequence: CASRIATNEKLFF. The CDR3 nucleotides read TGTGCCAGCAGGATTGCAACTAATGAAAAACTGTTTTTT. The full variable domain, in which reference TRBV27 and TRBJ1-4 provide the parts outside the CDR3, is EAQVTQNPRYLITVTGKKLTVTCSQNMNHEYMSWYRQDPGLGLRQIYYSMNVEVTDKGDVPEGYKVSRKEKRNFPLILESPSPNQTSLYFCASRIATNEKLFFGSGTQLSVL.

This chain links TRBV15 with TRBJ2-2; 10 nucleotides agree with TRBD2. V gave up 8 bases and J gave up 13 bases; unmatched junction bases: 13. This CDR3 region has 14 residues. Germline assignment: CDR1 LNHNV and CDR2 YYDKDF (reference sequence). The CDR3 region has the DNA TGTGCCACCTCCTCAGGGACTAGCGCCCGCGGGCTGTTTTTT. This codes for CATSSGTSARGLFF.

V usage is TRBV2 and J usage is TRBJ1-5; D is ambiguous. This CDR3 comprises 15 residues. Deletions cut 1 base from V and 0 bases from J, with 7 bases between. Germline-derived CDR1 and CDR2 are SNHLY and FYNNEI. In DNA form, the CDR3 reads TGTGCCAGCAGTGAAGTGGGGAATAGCAATCAGCCCCAGCATTTT. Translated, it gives CASSEVGNSNQPQHF.

In nucleotides, the CDR3 is TGCGCCAGCAGCTTGGAGGACAGGGGGTTCTCCTACGAGCAGTACTTC. It specifies CASSLEDRGFSYEQYF. V usage is TRBV5-1 and J usage is TRBJ2-7, with 10 bases identical to TRBD1. This CDR3 region has 16 residues. From germline, CDR1 is SGHRS and CDR2 YFSETQ. With V trimmed by 0 bases and J by 0 bases, 3 bases remained unmatched.

The CDR3 protein is CASSLELAGRETQYF. In nucleotides, the CDR3 is TGTGCCAGCAGCTTAGAACTAGCGGGAAGAGAGACCCAGTACTTC. The chain uses TRBV11-2 and TRBJ2-5; 10 bases map to TRBD2. CDR1 SGHAT and CDR2 FQNNGV come from the germline V gene. V gave up 0 bases and J gave up 4 bases; unmatched junction bases: 2. The CDR3 is 15 residues long.